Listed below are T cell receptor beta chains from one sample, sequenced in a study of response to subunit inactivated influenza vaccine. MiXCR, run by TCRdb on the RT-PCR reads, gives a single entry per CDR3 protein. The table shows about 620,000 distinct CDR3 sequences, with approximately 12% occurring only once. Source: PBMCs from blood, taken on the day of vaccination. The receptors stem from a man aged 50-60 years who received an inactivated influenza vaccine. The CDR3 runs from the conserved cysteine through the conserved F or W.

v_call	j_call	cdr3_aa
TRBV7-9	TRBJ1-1	CASSQGTGDKDTEAFF
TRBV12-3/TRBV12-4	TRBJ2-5	CASSFFTGQGKKTQYF
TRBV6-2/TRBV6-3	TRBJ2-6	CASSPSSGVSGANVLTF
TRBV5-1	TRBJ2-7	CASSLGQAAEQYF
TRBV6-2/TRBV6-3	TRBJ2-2	CASTYPFRDRSSTGELFF
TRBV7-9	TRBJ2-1	CASSLVPVYNEQFF
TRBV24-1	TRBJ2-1	CATSEDRGREQFF
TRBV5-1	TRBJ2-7	CASSSERRGTGAYEQYF
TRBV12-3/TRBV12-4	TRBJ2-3	CTSSSPWTKTFTDTQYF
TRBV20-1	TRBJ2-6	CSAKDRAGANVLTF
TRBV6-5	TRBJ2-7	CASSYSMGGYEQYF
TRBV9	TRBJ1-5	CASSVGTGHQPQHF
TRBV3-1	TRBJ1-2	CASSRGLSGYTF
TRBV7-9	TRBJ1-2	CASSEYDRFGYTF
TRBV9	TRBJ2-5	CASSPQQTVRETQYF
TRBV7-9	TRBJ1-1	CASSHIDTEAFF
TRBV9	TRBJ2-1	CASSPTGTSGANEQFF
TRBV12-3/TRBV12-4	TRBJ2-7	CASSHGTGPWEQYF
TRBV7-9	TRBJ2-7	CASSLFNLGYEQYF
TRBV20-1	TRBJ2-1	CGASPGLARPNEQFF
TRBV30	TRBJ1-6	CAWTFSRGNSPLHF
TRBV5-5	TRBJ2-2	CASSLLLLNTGELFF
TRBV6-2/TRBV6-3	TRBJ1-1	CASSSGIVTEAFF
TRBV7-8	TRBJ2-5	CASRPFSLYQETQYF
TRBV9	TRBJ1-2	CASSVAAGNYGYTF
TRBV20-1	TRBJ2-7	CSARLGRAHEQYF
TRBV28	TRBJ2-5	CASSTGTLQETQYF
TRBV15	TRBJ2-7	CATSSGLAVAYEQYF
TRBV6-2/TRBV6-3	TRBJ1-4	CASSRGLWEKLFF
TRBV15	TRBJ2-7	CATSRDESYEQYF
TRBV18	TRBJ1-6	CASSPWGLSSPLHF
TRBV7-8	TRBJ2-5	CASSLAYGFQETQYF
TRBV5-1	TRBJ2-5	CASSLQGQTQYF
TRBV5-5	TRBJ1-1	CASSLDYLPNTEAFF
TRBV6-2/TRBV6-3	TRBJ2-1	CASSLGGPSGRSDEQFF
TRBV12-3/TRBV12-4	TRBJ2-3	CASSPGGGRVTDTQYF
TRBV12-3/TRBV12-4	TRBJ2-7	CASRIAGTYVQYF
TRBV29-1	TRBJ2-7	CSAGTSGSRTYEQYF
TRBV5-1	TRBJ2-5	CASSFSGGGTQETQYF
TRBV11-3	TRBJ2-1	CASSLGPGLYNEQFF